The 30 T cell receptor beta chains below were found in one sample sequenced in a study of cytomegalovirus exposure and HLA in healthy donors (dated by TCRdb to between 2016 and 2019). The library was produced with the immunoSEQ multiplex PCR assay. Here the immuneACCESS table is served through TCRdb, limited to in-frame sequences with V and J called. Missing clones are a known gap in these copies; in checked studies unresolved V genes cover under half, and the rest lacks a known reason. Here the sample has some 120,000 clones; over 65% occur a single time. The ten top clones hold under 2.5% of the sample. Sequenced sample: PBMCs. Receptors were obtained from a woman between 25 and 40 years old in good health and CMV-seronegative.

The J gene is TRBJ2-1, the V gene TRBV4-1, with 7 nucleotides matching TRBD2. CDR3 length equals 17 residues. The germline V gene has CDR1 MGHRA and CDR2 YSYEKL. Trimming took 2 bases from V and 0 from J; bases not matched to a gene: 7. The CDR3: CASSQLAAPVSYNEQFF. The CDR3 DNA follows: TGCGCCAGCAGCCAACTAGCGGCCCCGGTCTCCTACAATGAGCAGTTCTTC.

The chain uses TRBV6-6 and TRBJ2-2; D perhaps matches TRBD2 (6 bases). Germline V CDR1 and CDR2: MNHNY, SVGAGI (reference sequence). This CDR3 comprises 13 residues. V lost 8 bases and J lost 4, with 11 bases in between. CDR3 residues: CASYGRGTGELFF. The CDR3 DNA is TGTGCCAGCTATGGGCGGGGCACCGGGGAGCTGTTTTTT.

The V call is TRBV5-1, the J call TRBJ2-7, with D maybe TRBD2 (6 bases). The CDR3 spans 14 residues. In germline, CDR1 is SGHRS, CDR2 YFSETQ. V dropped 5 bases and J dropped 0 bases, with 12 bases sitting between them. The CDR3 DNA reads as TGCGCCAGCAGGGCGGGGCTGAGCTCCTACGAGCAGTACTTC. Protein: CASRAGLSSYEQYF.

The V and J genes are TRBV7-9 and TRBJ2-1, with D tentatively TRBD2 (6 bases). CDR3 length equals 15 residues. Germline assignment: CDR1 SEHNR and CDR2 FQNEAQ (reference sequence). Deletions cut 5 bases from V and 7 bases from J, with 18 bases between. The CDR3, as DNA: TGTGCCAGCAGCCGGGGCGGGGACCTTCGGAATGAGCAGTTCTTC. Protein sequence: CASSRGGDLRNEQFF.

The rearrangement uses TRBV6-5 and TRBJ1-5, with 8 bases lining up with TRBD1. V lost 0 bases and J lost 7; bases outside the gene matches: 5. Germline assignment: CDR1 MNHEY and CDR2 SVGAGI. The CDR3 runs 15 residues. The CDR3 reads CASSYSRQGSQPQHF. CDR3 sequence (DNA): TGTGCCAGCAGTTACTCTCGACAGGGGAGCCAGCCCCAGCATTTT.

V and J are TRBV19 and TRBJ2-2; D possibly corresponds to TRBD2 (6 bases). Germline CDR1 is LNHDA and CDR2 is SQIVND (reference sequence). There are 15 residues in the CDR3. Trimming took 7 bases from V and 0 from J, leaving 12 bases between them. In DNA form, the CDR3 reads TGTGCCAGTAAGCGGGTGAGCGCGAACACCGGGGAGCTGTTTTTT. This encodes CASKRVSANTGELFF.

The chain carries TRBV7-2 and TRBJ2-2; TRBD2 matches at 11 bases. CDR1 is SGHTA and CDR2 is FQGNSA in the germline V gene. The junction had 4 bases not matched to a gene; V was cut back by 2 bases and J by 8 bases. This CDR3 comprises 15 residues. The CDR3: CASSLLAGGKGELFF. CDR3 bases: TGTGCCAGCAGCTTACTAGCGGGGGGAAAAGGGGAGCTGTTTTTT.

V gene TRBV11-2 combines with J gene TRBJ2-3, with 10 nucleotides matching TRBD2. Unmatched junction bases numbered 11, after V lost 2 bases and J lost 0 bases. The CDR3 has 19 amino acids. Germline CDR1 reads SGHAT; CDR2 reads FQNNGV. CDR3 amino acids: CASSLRISSGGLSTDTQYF. DNA of the CDR3: TGTGCCAGCAGCTTACGAATCAGTAGCGGGGGGCTAAGCACAGATACGCAGTATTTT.

V usage is TRBV11-3 and J usage is TRBJ1-2; maybe TRBD1 (5 bases). This CDR3 is 15 amino acids long. Trimming took 1 base from V and 2 from J, leaving 11 bases between them. Germline-derived CDR1 and CDR2 are SGHNT and YENEEA. CDR3 DNA sequence: TGTGCCAGCAGCTTAGGTGACAGATTCAACTATGGCTACACCTTC. It translates to CASSLGDRFNYGYTF.

V gene TRBV11-2 combines with J gene TRBJ1-1; 10 nucleotides match TRBD1. With V trimmed by 5 bases and J by 1 base, 16 bases remained unmatched. Germline V gives CDR1 SGHAT, CDR2 FQNNGV. The length of the CDR3 is 19 residues. CDR3 region: CASSKTFQSRTGGNTEAFF. The CDR3 DNA reads TGTGCCAGCAGCAAGACCTTTCAGTCTAGGACAGGGGGGAACACTGAAGCTTTCTTT.

CDR3: CASSSTGDTWNTIYF. The CDR3 DNA is TGCGCCAGCAGCTCTACAGGGGATACATGGAACACCATATATTTT. The J gene is TRBJ1-3, the V gene TRBV5-1; TRBD1 aligns across 7 bases. Germline trimming cut 3 bases from V and 7 bases from J; bases unmatched to any gene: 10. The CDR3 sequence is 15 residues long. Germline CDR1 and CDR2: SGHRS and YFSETQ. Based on the CDR3 plus reference TRBV5-1 and TRBJ1-3, the full variable domain is KAGVTQTPRYLIKTRGQQVTLSCSPISGHRSVSWYQQTPGQGLQFLFEYFSETQRNKGNFPGRFSGRQFSNSRSEMNVSTLELGDSALYLCASSSTGDTWNTIYFGEGSWLTVV.

This chain joins TRBV7-2 and TRBJ2-7, with D tentatively TRBD1 (6 bases). Per germline, CDR1 SGHTA and CDR2 FQGNSA. The CDR3 is 15 amino acids. Trimming took 1 base from V and 2 from J, leaving 12 bases between them. CDR3 DNA: TGTGCCAGCAGCTTAGAATCAGGGACAACCTACGAGCAGTACTTC. It translates to CASSLESGTTYEQYF.

The V gene is TRBV5-4, the J gene TRBJ2-3; 8 bases align to TRBD2. This CDR3 is 17 amino acids long. CDR1 is SGHNT and CDR2 is YYREEE in the germline V gene (reference sequence). V gave up 4 bases and J gave up 0 bases; unmatched junction bases: 10. DNA of the CDR3: TGTGCCAGCAGCCGGGCCCCGACTAGCGAGAGCACAGATACGCAGTATTTT. This gives the protein CASSRAPTSESTDTQYF.

This clone was picked up one time. The V gene is TRBV6-6, the J gene TRBJ1-6; 9 bases map to TRBD1. Per the germline V gene, CDR1 is MNHNY and CDR2 is SVGAGI (reference sequence). The CDR3 has 16 residues. The ends lost 6 bases at V and 5 bases at J; junction bases unmatched: 8. CDR3 coding DNA: TGTGCCAGCAGCCCCCGGGACAGGGCGGATAATTCACCCCTCCACTTT. Translating gives CASSPRDRADNSPLHF.

This chain joins TRBV4-1 and TRBJ1-3; D unclear. From germline, CDR1 is MGHRA and CDR2 YSYEKL. The CDR3 has 16 amino acids. Trimming took 4 bases from V and 7 from J, leaving 20 bases between them. CDR3 region: CASSPRDRAPGNTIYF. The DNA for the CDR3 is TGCGCCAGCAGCCCCAGAGACCGCGCCCCGGGGAACACCATATATTTT.

The V and J genes are TRBV5-4 and TRBJ2-5; the D gene is possibly TRBD2 (5 bases). Germline CDR1 reads SGHNT; CDR2 reads YYREEE (reference sequence). V lost 0 bases and J 2 bases, leaving 11 bases between the germline ends. This CDR3 region has 15 residues. In DNA, the CDR3 is TGTGCCAGCAGCTTGGCAGGACTGAGACAAGAGACCCAGTACTTC. Translating it yields CASSLAGLRQETQYF.

This chain connects TRBV30 to TRBJ1-1; no clear D. Trimming left V 4 bases short and J 11 bases short, with 20 bases between. This CDR3 contains 13 residues. Germline V gene data show CDR1 as GTSNPN and CDR2 as SVGIG (reference sequence). In DNA form, the CDR3 reads TGTGCCTGGACTGACACGCCAGTTTGGGCCGCTTTCTTT. It yields the protein CAWTDTPVWAAFF.

The rearrangement links TRBV5-1 to TRBJ2-4, with TRBD2 identical over 9 bases. CDR3 size: 18 residues. V lost 0 bases and J lost 1; bases outside the gene matches: 8. The germline V gene has CDR1 SGHRS and CDR2 YFSETQ. The CDR3 region is CASSLGVAGAPAKNIQYF. The CDR3, as DNA: TGCGCCAGCAGCTTGGGGGTAGCGGGGGCTCCGGCCAAAAACATTCAGTACTTC.

The chain joins TRBV5-1 to TRBJ2-2; 9 nucleotides match TRBD1. The CDR3 has 14 amino acids. Germline-derived CDR1 and CDR2 are SGHRS and YFSETQ. V lost 5 bases, J lost 8 bases, and 7 bases stayed unmatched. The CDR3 sequence: CASRLGTGPGELFF. CDR3 nucleotide sequence: TGCGCCAGCAGACTAGGGACAGGGCCTGGGGAGCTGTTTTTT.

The chain couples TRBV2 to TRBJ2-5; no firm D call. This CDR3 is 16 amino acids long. The germline CDR1 and CDR2 sequences are SNHLY and FYNNEI. Between the trimmed V and J ends, which lost 5 bases and 5 bases, there was a span of 21 bases. The CDR3 bases are TGTGCCAGCAGTCCCCTTTTTGGGCCTGTGGGTGAGACCCAGTACTTC. Amino acid sequence: CASSPLFGPVGETQYF.

The gene calls are TRBV9 and TRBJ2-7, with 11 positions matching TRBD2. Looked up from germline, CDR1 is SGDLS and CDR2 is YYNGEE. The CDR3 spans 16 residues. V was clipped by 4 bases and J by 2 bases; unmatched bases: 8. The CDR3 DNA sequence: TGTGCCAGCAGCTTTAGACTAGCGGGGCGACCCTACGAGCAGTACTTC. Its translation is CASSFRLAGRPYEQYF.

V and J are TRBV30 and TRBJ1-5, with D unresolved. The CDR3 is 16 residues long. Germline V gene data show CDR1 as GTSNPN and CDR2 as SVGIG (reference sequence). The V end was cut by 0 bases, the J end by 5 bases, with 17 bases between. This chain's CDR3 is CAWSVPSLYRDQPQHF. CDR3 bases: TGTGCCTGGAGTGTACCGTCGCTTTACCGGGATCAGCCCCAGCATTTT. Together with reference TRBV30 and TRBJ1-5, the CDR3 gives the full variable domain: SQTIHQWPATLVQPVGSPLSLECTVEGTSNPNLYWYRQAAGRGLQLLFYSVGIGQISSEVPQNLSASRPQDRQFILSSKKLLLSDSGFYLCAWSVPSLYRDQPQHFGDGTRLSIL.

The chain is built from TRBV18 and TRBJ1-1, with 8 bases aligning to TRBD1. There are 14 residues in the CDR3. V lost 4 bases to trimming and J lost 1 base; unmatched junction nucleotides: 2. Germline CDR1 KGHSH, CDR2 LQKENI. The CDR3: CASSRGQGNTEAFF. The CDR3 DNA reads TGTGCCAGCTCACGTGGACAGGGGAACACTGAAGCTTTCTTT. The variable domain in full, completed from reference TRBV18 and TRBJ1-1, reads NAGVMQNPRHLVRRRGQEARLRCSPMKGHSHVYWYRQLPEEGLKFMVYLQKENIIDESGMPKERFSAEFPKEGPSILRIQQVVRGDSAAYFCASSRGQGNTEAFFGQGTRLTVV.

The sample holds one count of this clone. The rearrangement links TRBV30 to TRBJ1-2; the D is unclear. The CDR3 consists of 12 residues. The V end was cut by 3 bases, the J end by 2 bases, with 7 bases between. Germline CDR1 reads GTSNPN; CDR2 reads SVGIG (reference sequence). CDR3 DNA: TGTGCCTGGAGCGCGGGAAACTATGGCTACACCTTC. Residues: CAWSAGNYGYTF.

This clone was counted once. The chain uses TRBV27 and TRBJ1-1; D gene ambiguous. In germline, CDR1 is MNHEY, CDR2 SMNVEV (reference sequence). The CDR3 covers 13 residues. V was trimmed by 3 bases and J by 5 bases, leaving 10 bases between them. The CDR3 is CASSFIGLTEAFF. CDR3 DNA sequence: TGTGCCAGCAGTTTTATCGGTTTGACTGAAGCTTTCTTT.

The rearrangement joins TRBV6-5 to TRBJ2-7; tentatively, D is TRBD1 (5 bases). With 5 bases removed from V and 0 bases from J, the gap between germline ends came to 14 bases. Germline lookup yields CDR1 MNHEY and CDR2 SVGAGI. The CDR3 is 15 residues long. The CDR3 bases are TGTGCCAGCAGTCTGAAAGGGGTAATCTCCTACGAGCAGTACTTC. Protein product: CASSLKGVISYEQYF.

V is TRBV9 and J is TRBJ2-2, with D maybe TRBD2 (5 bases). Trimming took 1 base from V and 1 from J, leaving 8 bases between them. This CDR3 has 15 amino acids. Germline CDR1 and CDR2: SGDLS and YYNGEE. The CDR3 nucleotides are TGTGCCAGCAGCGTACTTAGCGAGAACACCGGGGAGCTGTTTTTT. Translated: CASSVLSENTGELFF.

This clone was found once. The J gene is TRBJ2-7, the V gene TRBV5-1, with TRBD1 matching 9 bases. The CDR3 totals 15 residues. V gave up 0 bases and J gave up 1 base; unmatched junction bases: 2. CDR1 is SGHRS, CDR2 YFSETQ, per germline. CDR3 amino acids: CASSLAGQGSYEQYF. The CDR3 DNA reads TGCGCCAGCAGCTTGGCGGGACAGGGTTCCTACGAGCAGTACTTC.

This chain connects TRBV5-1 to TRBJ1-2; 11 nucleotides line up with TRBD1. This CDR3 has 16 amino acids. The germline gives CDR1 SGHRS, CDR2 YFSETQ. Trimming removed 0 bases from V and 4 bases from J; junction bases left unmatched: 5. The CDR3 DNA reads TGCGCCAGCAGCTTGGGGGACAGGGGGTCTGGCTATGGCTACACCTTC. Amino acid sequence: CASSLGDRGSGYGYTF.

The rearrangement joins TRBV6-1 to TRBJ1-2; possible D gene TRBD1, 5 bases. The CDR3 is made up of 13 amino acids. V was pared by 2 bases and J by 4 bases, with 8 bases between. CDR1 is MNHNS and CDR2 is SASEGT in the germline V gene. The CDR3 here is CASSERGGYGYTF. The CDR3 DNA reads as TGTGCCAGCAGTGAAAGGGGCGGCTATGGCTACACCTTC.